The TCR beta chain under discussion was sequenced for a study of response to subunit inactivated influenza vaccine. General observations from the study: Only a handful of new T cells, the authors suggested, are recruited with each seasonal influenza vaccination.

This clonotype was seen only a few times. What it binds is unknown. MiXCR, applied by TCRdb to the RT-PCR reads, yields one record per CDR3 protein. Of 530,000 or so distinct CDR3 sequences in the sample, approximately 15% were seen once. With V trimmed by 5 bases and J by 8 bases, 15 bases remained unmatched. The CDR3 has 16 residues. Germline V gene sequence: CDR1 SGHRS, CDR2 YFSETQ. The V gene is TRBV5-1, the J gene TRBJ2-4; 8 positions agree with TRBD1. The source was PBMCs from blood, collected 11 to 12 days after vaccination. The receptor comes from a man aged 50 or older who received an inactivated influenza vaccine. The CDR3 protein is CASSPGQGESLDIQYF. The CDR3 region has the DNA TGCGCCAGCAGTCCCGGACAGGGCGAATCTCTTGACATTCAGTACTTC.